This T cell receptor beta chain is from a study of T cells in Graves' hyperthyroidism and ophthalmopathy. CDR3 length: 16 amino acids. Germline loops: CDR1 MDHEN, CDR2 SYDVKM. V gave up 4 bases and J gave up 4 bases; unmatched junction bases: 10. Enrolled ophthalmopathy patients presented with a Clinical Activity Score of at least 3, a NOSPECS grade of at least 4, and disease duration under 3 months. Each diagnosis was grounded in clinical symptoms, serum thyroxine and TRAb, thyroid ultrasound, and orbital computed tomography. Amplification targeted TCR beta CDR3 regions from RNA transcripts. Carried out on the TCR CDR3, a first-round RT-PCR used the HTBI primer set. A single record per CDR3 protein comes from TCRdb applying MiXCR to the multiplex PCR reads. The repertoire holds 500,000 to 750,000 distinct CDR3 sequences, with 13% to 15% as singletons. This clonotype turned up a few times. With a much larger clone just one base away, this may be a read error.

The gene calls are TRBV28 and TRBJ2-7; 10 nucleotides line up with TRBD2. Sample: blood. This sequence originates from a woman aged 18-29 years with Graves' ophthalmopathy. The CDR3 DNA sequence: TGTGCCAGCAGTTCCCCTAGCGGGAGTGTTAATTACGAGCAGTACTTC. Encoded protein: CASSSPSGSVNYEQYF.